The TCR beta chain under discussion was sequenced for a study of T cells in narcolepsy. Sequenced by immunoSEQ multiplex PCR; TCRdb stores in-frame clones only, minus some. The sample lists roughly 34,000 clones; approximately 80% were seen once. The germline CDR1 and CDR2 sequences are MNHEY and SVGAGI. The V and J ends lost 2 bases and 2 bases respectively, with 7 bases between them. The CDR3 sequence is 14 residues long. The V call is TRBV6-5, the J call TRBJ1-5; D is unclear. Material for sequencing was CD45RA- memory CD4+ T cells from PBMCs. This clonotype was obtained from a human donor with narcolepsy. The DNA for the CDR3 is TGTGCCAGCAGTTACCAGGAAGGCAATCAGCCCCAGCATTTT. This translates into CASSYQEGNQPQHF.